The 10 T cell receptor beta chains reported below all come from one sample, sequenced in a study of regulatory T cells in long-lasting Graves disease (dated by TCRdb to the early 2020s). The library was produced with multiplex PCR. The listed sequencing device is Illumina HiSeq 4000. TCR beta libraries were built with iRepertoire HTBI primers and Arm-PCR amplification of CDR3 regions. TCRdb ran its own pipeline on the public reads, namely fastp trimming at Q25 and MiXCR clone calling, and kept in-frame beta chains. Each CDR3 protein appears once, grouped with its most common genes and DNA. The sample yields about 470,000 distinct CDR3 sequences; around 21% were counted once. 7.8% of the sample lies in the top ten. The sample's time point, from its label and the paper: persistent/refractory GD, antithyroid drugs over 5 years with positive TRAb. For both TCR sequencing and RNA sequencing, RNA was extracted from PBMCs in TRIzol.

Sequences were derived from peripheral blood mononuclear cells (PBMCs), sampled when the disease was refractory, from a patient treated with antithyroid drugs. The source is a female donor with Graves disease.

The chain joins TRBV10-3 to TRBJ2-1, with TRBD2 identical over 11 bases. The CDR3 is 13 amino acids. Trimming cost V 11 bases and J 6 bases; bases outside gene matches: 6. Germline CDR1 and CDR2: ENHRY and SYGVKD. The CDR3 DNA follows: TGTGCCGTACTAGCGGGAGCGAGCAATGAGCAGTTCTTC. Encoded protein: CAVLAGASNEQFF.

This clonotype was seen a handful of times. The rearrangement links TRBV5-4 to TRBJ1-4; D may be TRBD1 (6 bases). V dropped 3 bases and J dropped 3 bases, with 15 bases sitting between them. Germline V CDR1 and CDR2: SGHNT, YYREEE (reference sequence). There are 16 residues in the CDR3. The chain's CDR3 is CASSWGGTIANEKLFF. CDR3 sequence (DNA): TGTGCCAGCAGCTGGGGCGGGACAATCGCTAATGAAAAACTGTTTTTT. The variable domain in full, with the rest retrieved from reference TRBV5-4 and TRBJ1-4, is ETGVTQSPTHLIKTRGQQVTLRCSSQSGHNTVSWYQQALGQGPQFIFQYYREEENGRGNFPPRFSGLQFPNYSSELNVNALELDDSALYLCASSWGGTIANEKLFFGSGTQLSVL.

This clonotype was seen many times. The CDR3 DNA reads as TGTGCCAGCAGCTCTCAGGCGGGACAGGGGCTCGAGCAGTACTTC. It encodes CASSSQAGQGLEQYF. V is TRBV7-8 and J is TRBJ2-7; 10 nucleotides match TRBD1. Trimming removed 4 bases from V and 6 bases from J; junction bases left unmatched: 9. Per germline, CDR1 SGHVS and CDR2 FQNEAQ. The length of the CDR3 is 15 residues. Drawing the rest from reference TRBV7-8 and TRBJ2-7, the complete variable domain is GAGVSQSPRYKVAKRGQDVALRCDPISGHVSLFWYQQALGQGPEFLTYFQNEAQLDKSGLPSDRFFAERPEGSVSTLKIQRTQQEDSAVYLCASSSQAGQGLEQYFGPGTRLTVT.

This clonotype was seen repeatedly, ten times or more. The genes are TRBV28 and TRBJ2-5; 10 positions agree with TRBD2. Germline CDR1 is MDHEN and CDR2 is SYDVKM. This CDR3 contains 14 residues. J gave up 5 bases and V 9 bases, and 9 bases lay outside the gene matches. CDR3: CASLLAGELETQYF. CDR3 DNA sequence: TGTGCCAGTCTGCTAGCGGGAGAACTCGAGACCCAGTACTTC.

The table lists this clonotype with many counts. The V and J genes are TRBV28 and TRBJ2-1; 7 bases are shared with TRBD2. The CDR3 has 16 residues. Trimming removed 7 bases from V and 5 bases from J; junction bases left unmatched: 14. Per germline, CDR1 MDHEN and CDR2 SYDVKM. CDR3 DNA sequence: TGTGCCAGCAAAGTTTATCGGGAGGTCGGGAACAATGAGCAGTTCTTC. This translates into CASKVYREVGNNEQFF.

This CDR3 reads CASSFGTPGYEQYF. The CDR3 DNA is TGTGCCAGCAGTTTTGGGACACCCGGCTACGAGCAGTACTTC. V gene TRBV27 combines with J gene TRBJ2-7, with D perhaps matching TRBD1 (6 bases). The CDR3 loop spans 14 amino acids. V gave up 3 bases and J gave up 3 bases, with 12 bases separating them. CDR1 is MNHEY and CDR2 is SMNVEV in the germline V gene (reference sequence).

The CDR3, as DNA: TGTGCCAGCAGCGTTGGCGGGACAGGAGTAGGGGGTCGGTCACCCCTCCACTTT. Translation: CASSVGGTGVGGRSPLHF. The V call is TRBV5-4, the J call TRBJ1-6; 8 nucleotides line up with TRBD1. The V gene end was trimmed by 4 bases and the J gene end by 10 bases; junction bases not matched to a gene: 19. Germline V gives CDR1 SGHNT, CDR2 YYREEE (reference sequence). The CDR3 contains 18 residues.

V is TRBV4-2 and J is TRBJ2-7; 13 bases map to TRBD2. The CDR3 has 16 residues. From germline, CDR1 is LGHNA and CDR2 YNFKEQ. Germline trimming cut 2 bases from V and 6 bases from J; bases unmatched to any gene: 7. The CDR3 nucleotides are TGTGCCAGCAGCCAATACCCGGGACTAGCGGGAAGCGAGCAGTACTTC. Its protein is CASSQYPGLAGSEQYF.

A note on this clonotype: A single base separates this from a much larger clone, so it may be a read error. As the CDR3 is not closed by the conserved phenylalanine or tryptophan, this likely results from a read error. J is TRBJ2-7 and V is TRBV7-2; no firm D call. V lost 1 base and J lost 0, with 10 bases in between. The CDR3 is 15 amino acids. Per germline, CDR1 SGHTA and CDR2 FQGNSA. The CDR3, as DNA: TGTGCCAGCAGCTTAGTCCCAGCCAGCTCCTACGAGCAGTACTCC. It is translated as CASSLVPASSYEQYS.

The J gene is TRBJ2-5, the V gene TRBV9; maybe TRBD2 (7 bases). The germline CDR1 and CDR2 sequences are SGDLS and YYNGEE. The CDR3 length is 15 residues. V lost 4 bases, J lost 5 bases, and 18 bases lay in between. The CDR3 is CASSLGGAEKETQYF. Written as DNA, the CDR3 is TGTGCCAGCAGCCTAGGGGGGGCTGAGAAGGAGACCCAGTACTTC.